What follows describes a single T cell receptor (beta chain). Its antigen is currently unknown. Amplification of TCR alpha and beta CDR3 regions from RNA used iRepertoire nested multiplex PCR. Input was about 100-450 ng of tissue mRNA or PBMC total RNA. TCRdb reprocessed the multiplex PCR reads via MiXCR and lists one record per CDR3 protein. The sample includes about 140,000 distinct CDR3 sequences, roughly two fifths of them seen just once. The data are from a study of glioma-infiltrating T cells. V lost 0 bases and J lost 2, with 7 bases in between. CDR1 LGHNA and CDR2 YSLEER come from the germline V gene. This CDR3 is 15 amino acids long. Overall study findings and caveats: Very few CDR3 sequences were shared between tissue and blood. Gliomas, especially low-grade, showed above-expected tissue-blood divergence; non-neoplastic patients showed below.

This receptor was identified in a human donor with low-grade glioma or glioblastoma, undergoing nonglioma brain surgery, or in good health (not recorded which). Sequencing was done on a sample of glioma tissue, nonneoplastic brain tissue, or PBMCs (not recorded which). The V and J genes are TRBV4-3 and TRBJ1-4, with D possibly TRBD1 on 5 matching bases. CDR3 loop: CASSQDRQTNEKLFF. In nucleotides, the CDR3 is TGCGCCAGCAGCCAAGATCGACAGACTAATGAAAAACTGTTTTTT.